The 9 T cell receptor beta chains listed next were all sequenced from one sample in a study of T cells in Graves' hyperthyroidism and ophthalmopathy. What was amplified from RNA transcripts were TCR beta CDR3 regions. Carried out on the TCR CDR3, a first-round RT-PCR used the HTBI primer set. MiXCR was run by TCRdb on the multiplex PCR reads, yielding one entry per CDR3 protein. The sample consists of a few hundred thousand distinct CDR3 sequences, about 14% of them appearing once. Sample: blood. The receptor source for this set is a woman between 25 and 40 years old with Graves' ophthalmopathy.

This chain connects TRBV2 to TRBJ2-7; D may be TRBD2 (5 bases). Germline V gene lookup returns CDR1 SNHLY and CDR2 FYNNEI. The CDR3 has 13 residues. Trimming took off 4 bases at V and 5 bases at J, with 12 bases between the two ends. CDR3 in amino acids: CASSAGPGNEQYF. CDR3 DNA: TGTGCCAGCAGTGCTGGCCCGGGAAACGAGCAGTACTTC.

Many counts were recorded for this clonotype. J is TRBJ1-5 and V is TRBV20-1; the D gene is possibly TRBD1 (5 bases). The CDR3 extends over 17 amino acids. V was trimmed by 0 bases and J by 4 bases, leaving 19 bases between them. The germline gives CDR1 DFQATT, CDR2 SNEGSKA (reference sequence). CDR3 amino acids: CSARDPSRTRSNQPQHF. The CDR3 DNA reads TGCAGTGCTAGAGATCCATCCAGGACAAGGTCGAATCAGCCCCAGCATTTT.

This clonotype was found many times. The chain carries TRBV12-3 or TRBV12-4 and TRBJ1-6; D is uncertain. This CDR3 spans 14 amino acids. Between the trimmed V and J ends, which lost 1 base and 9 bases, there was a span of 10 bases. As DNA, the CDR3 is TGTGCCAGCAGTTTAGAGACGGGGAGTTCACCCCTCCACTTT. Its translation: CASSLETGSSPLHF.

This clonotype was counted ten times or more. The chain uses TRBV6-5 and TRBJ1-6; unclear D gene. Germline V gene data show CDR1 as MNHEY and CDR2 as SVGAGI. CDR3 size: 17 residues. The germline V and J ends were trimmed by 2 bases and 0 bases, with 11 bases remaining between them. CDR3 region: CASSYDRRSSYNSPLHF. The CDR3 DNA sequence: TGTGCCAGCAGTTACGACCGTCGGAGCTCCTATAATTCACCCCTCCACTTT.

Many counts were recorded for this clonotype. The chain combines TRBV6-1 with TRBJ2-7; TRBD2 agrees at 12 bases. Per the germline V gene, CDR1 is MNHNS and CDR2 is SASEGT. CDR3 length: 16 residues. The J segment lost 3 bases and the V segment lost 5 bases, leaving 8 bases of the junction unmatched. The CDR3 coding sequence is TGTGCCAGCAGTTCGACTAGCGGGGGACCCATCTACGAGCAGTACTTC. It codes for CASSSTSGGPIYEQYF.

This clonotype was detected ten times or more. The chain combines TRBV20-1 with TRBJ2-3; no firm D call. The CDR3 covers 13 residues. V lost 0 bases to trimming and J lost 6 bases, with 10 bases between them. Germline CDR1 and CDR2: DFQATT and SNEGSKA (reference sequence). The chain's CDR3 is CSARETIRDTQYF. CDR3 nucleotide sequence: TGCAGTGCTAGAGAGACCATAAGGGATACGCAGTATTTT.

This clonotype was seen many times. The chain is built from TRBV27 and TRBJ1-1, with a possible D match to TRBD1 (5 bases). Germline values: CDR1 MNHEY, CDR2 SMNVEV (reference sequence). This CDR3 is 16 amino acids long. The V end was cut by 5 bases, the J end by 0 bases, with 16 bases between. The CDR3 sequence: CASSQNRGTLNTEAFF. The CDR3 DNA sequence: TGTGCCAGCAGTCAAAATCGTGGGACCCTGAACACTGAAGCTTTCTTT.

The chain has TRBV6-1 and TRBJ2-1, with TRBD2 matching over 8 bases. Trimming took 5 bases from V and 2 from J; bases not matched to a gene: 8. Germline CDR1 MNHNS, CDR2 SASEGT. CDR3 length: 16 residues. The CDR3 region has the DNA TGTGCCAGCAGTTCCCTAGGGCGGGGGGCCTACAATGAGCAGTTCTTC. Residues: CASSSLGRGAYNEQFF.

On this clonotype: A much larger clone differs by one base, so this may be a read error. CDR3 sequence reads: CSARFGTGGDNQPQHF. The CDR3 DNA reads TGCAGTGCTAGATTCGGGACAGGGGGCGACAATCAGCCCCAGCATTTT. This chain joins TRBV20-1 and TRBJ1-5; TRBD1 matches at 12 bases. This CDR3 contains 16 residues. The trim removed 2 bases at V and 3 bases at J, leaving 5 bases unmatched. Germline CDR1 and CDR2: DFQATT and SNEGSKA (reference sequence).